The rows below give T cell receptor beta chains drawn from one sample of a study of cytomegalovirus exposure and HLA in healthy donors. The table came from immunoSEQ multiplex PCR; TCRdb's copy has only in-frame clones and leaves some out. The sample has some 170,000 clones; about 96% are singletons. Sequencing used PBMCs. Source of these receptors: a woman aged 18-29 years in good health and CMV-seronegative. The CDR3 runs from the conserved cysteine through the conserved F or W. The order of the fields is V gene, J gene, D gene, CDR3 length, CDR3 protein. The D gene is left open where the match is weak.

TRBV29-1,TRBJ1-5,NA,14,CSVGMGGGREPQHF
TRBV6-5,TRBJ2-1,TRBD2,14,CASSYGLAPNEQFF
TRBV7-2,TRBJ2-6,TRBD1,20,CASSLAGTGLLSSGANVLTF
TRBV6-5,TRBJ2-7,NA,13,CASSYSRPGEQYF
TRBV5-1,TRBJ2-3,TRBD1,14,CASQQGANTDTQYF
TRBV11-1,TRBJ2-3,NA,17,CASSLAAARSSTDTQYF
TRBV7-2,TRBJ1-4,NA,15,CASSLGGAGDEKLFF
TRBV7-8,TRBJ1-2,NA,15,CASSLVSGINYGYTF
TRBV15,TRBJ2-7,NA,13,CATSRVESYEQYF
TRBV11-3,TRBJ2-3,NA,14,CASSLGGWADTQYF
TRBV9,TRBJ1-4,NA,11,CASSGTEGLFF
TRBV11-3,TRBJ2-7,TRBD1,13,CASSPRTGAEQYF
TRBV29-1,TRBJ1-3,TRBD1,13,CSALTGAGNTIYF
TRBV27,TRBJ2-7,TRBD2,15,CASSLAGGLSYEQYF
TRBV6-5,TRBJ2-7,NA,14,CASSYAGRGGEQYF
TRBV4-1,TRBJ2-4,TRBD1,19,CASSQEGQGTPLAKNIQYF
TRBV28,TRBJ1-3,TRBD1,11,CASNTGGTIYF
TRBV5-1,TRBJ2-3,TRBD2,20,CASSLPPGLAGVRGADTQYF
TRBV5-1,TRBJ2-7,NA,13,CASSLSGIYEQYF
TRBV2,TRBJ1-1,NA,14,CASSATAEGTEAFF
TRBV29-1,TRBJ1-1,NA,13,CSVETRQNTEAFF
TRBV5-1,TRBJ1-1,TRBD1,13,CASSLVQGSKAFF
TRBV13,TRBJ1-6,TRBD1,14,CASSPDRGYSPLHF
TRBV11-2,TRBJ2-3,NA,12,CASSQNRDTQYF
TRBV7-2,TRBJ1-2,NA,13,CASSRGVIYGYTF
TRBV5-4,TRBJ1-2,TRBD1,13,CASSQDRNYGYTF
TRBV29-1,TRBJ2-2,TRBD1,16,CSVPLRQGSNTGELFF
TRBV29-1,TRBJ2-3,NA,15,CSVDSAQGPTDTQYF
TRBV5-8,TRBJ2-6,NA,18,CASSLVSGLGTGANVLTF
TRBV5-1,TRBJ1-2,NA,13,CASSLTQGYGYTF